The source of this T cell receptor beta chain is a study of molecular identifiers for immune sequencing clone quantification. Study in general: In replicates, RNA from roughly 20,000 or 100,000 naive CD8 cells was split five ways, four sequenced.

Previously reported methods and listed TCR primers produced the bulk TCR libraries. TCRdb processed the PCR reads anew with MiXCR; each CDR3 protein has one entry. The profile shows more than 50,000 distinct CDR3 sequences, under 20% of them singletons. This clonotype was counted a single time. One end of the junction does not line up with germline, which may come from a read error. Specimen: naive CD8+ T cells from blood, with Jurkat cell RNA spiked in. The subset was: FACS-sorted CD8+CD4-CCR7+CD45RA+ naive T cells. This receptor was obtained from a human donor in good health. Some libraries in this study had Jurkat cell RNA spiked in.

The CDR3 DNA reads as TGTGCCACCAGTGAACCTGGACTAGCGGGAGGGCCAACGAACACCGGGGTGCTGTTTTTT. Translated: CATSEPGLAGGPTNTGVLFF. The gene calls are TRBV24-1 and TRBJ2-2, with TRBD2 matching over 15 bases. The germline CDR1 and CDR2 sequences are KGHDR and SFDVKD. The CDR3 consists of 20 residues.